This entry describes one T cell receptor (beta chain). V dropped 6 bases and J dropped 8; count of bases not matched to a gene: 14. The CDR3 is made up of 17 amino acids. Germline CDR1 is SGHKS and CDR2 is YYEKEE (reference sequence). This record comes from a study of T-cell reconstitution after alpha-beta-depleted transplantation in children. The library targeted TCRbeta and was prepared with unique molecular identifiers. TCRdb reprocessed the PCR reads via MiXCR and lists one record per CDR3 protein. The table lists 500,000 or so distinct CDR3 sequences, around a third of them singletons. V and J are TRBV5-5 and TRBJ2-1, with TRBD2 identical over 13 bases. The material sequenced was PBMCs from the stem cell graft donor, taken from the stem cell graft. The receptor comes from a human donor who donated a stem cell graft to a child with aplastic anemia. In DNA, the CDR3 is TGTGCCAGCACCCACCCCGTAGGGACTAGCGGGAACGATGAGCAGTTCTTC. It translates to CASTHPVGTSGNDEQFF.